The present entry profiles one T cell receptor beta chain with its context. Its target is not known. The assay was immunoSEQ multiplex PCR, and TCRdb's table has in-frame clones only and misses some. The table records 150,000 or so clones, around nine tenths of them present only once. These data are taken from a study of cytomegalovirus exposure and HLA in healthy donors. Study results and caveats: Reportedly, diagnosis of cytomegalovirus status by the classifier showed high specificity and sensitivity.

The V gene's germline CDR1 is MRHNA and CDR2 SNTAGT. V was pared by 3 bases and J by 9 bases, with 15 bases between. The CDR3 totals 14 residues. The receptor was isolated from a man aged 18 to 35 in good health and CMV-seropositive. The sequencing sample was made of PBMCs. The chain combines TRBV6-4 with TRBJ1-5; the D gene is possibly TRBD1 (5 bases). CDR3 loop: CASSEGPTPWPQHF. CDR3 bases: TGTGCCAGCAGTGAGGGGCCGACGCCGTGGCCCCAGCATTTT.